These 16 T cell receptor beta chains were all obtained from the same sample, sequenced in a study of shared clonotypes between healthy human individuals. The table came from immunoSEQ multiplex PCR; TCRdb's copy has only in-frame clones and leaves some out. The sample includes fewer than 200,000 clones, 60% to 75% of them seen just once. Input material: memory CD4+ T cells sorted from blood. Stated subset: CD45RA-negative fraction. The origin of the receptors is a man aged 25-45 years in good health.

The chain uses TRBV14 and TRBJ2-5; the D is unclear. Germline V gene sequence: CDR1 SGHDN, CDR2 FVKESK. The CDR3 is 15 amino acids. Between the trimmed V and J ends, which lost 0 bases and 1 base, there was a span of 9 bases. As DNA, the CDR3 is TGTGCCAGCAGCCAAGATTTTCTGACCCAAGAGACCCAGTACTTC. This gives the protein CASSQDFLTQETQYF. Full variable domain (missing parts from reference TRBV14 and TRBJ2-5): EAGVTQFPSHSVIEKGQTVTLRCDPISGHDNLYWYRRVMGKEIKFLLHFVKESKQDESGMPNNRFLAERTGGTYSTLKVQPAELEDSGVYFCASSQDFLTQETQYFGPGTRLLVL.

This chain uses TRBV10-3 with TRBJ2-6; no reliable D call. V was trimmed by 10 bases and J by 2 bases, leaving 12 bases between them. The CDR3 has 14 amino acids. Germline V gene sequence: CDR1 ENHRY, CDR2 SYGVKD. CDR3 region: CATLQKTGANVLTF. CDR3 coding DNA: TGTGCCACCCTACAGAAAACTGGGGCCAACGTCCTGACTTTC.

The chain joins TRBV6-6 to TRBJ2-2; a weak D match, TRBD2 (6 bases). The CDR3 is 13 residues long. V was trimmed by 6 bases and J by 6 bases, leaving 11 bases between them. Germline assignment: CDR1 MNHNY and CDR2 SVGAGI (reference sequence). CDR3: CASRGSSAGELFF. DNA for the CDR3: TGTGCCAGCAGGGGGTCTAGCGCCGGGGAGCTGTTTTTT.

The chain employs TRBV6-6 and TRBJ1-5; D is unresolved. The CDR3 is made up of 13 amino acids. V was shortened by 0 bases and J by 7 bases, with 7 bases between the two germline ends. Germline CDR1 and CDR2: MNHNY and SVGAGI (reference sequence). CDR3 in DNA: TGTGCCAGCAGTTACTCGTTTCTCCAGCCCCAGCATTTT. Translation gives CASSYSFLQPQHF.

The rearrangement uses TRBV6-4 and TRBJ2-3; TRBD1 is a possible D gene (6 bases). This CDR3 has 15 residues. V lost 2 bases and J 6 bases, leaving 15 bases between the germline ends. Germline V gene lookup returns CDR1 MRHNA and CDR2 SNTAGT. CDR3 nucleotides: TGTGCCAGCAGTGACGGGGGCAGGGGATCGGATACGCAGTATTTT. Protein sequence: CASSDGGRGSDTQYF.

The V call is TRBV6-5, the J call TRBJ1-3; 8 positions agree with TRBD1. J gave up 2 bases and V 8 bases, and 8 bases lay outside the gene matches. The germline CDR1 and CDR2 sequences are MNHEY and SVGAGI. This CDR3 is built from 15 residues. The CDR3 is CASAETTGAGNTIYF. The CDR3 DNA reads as TGTGCCAGCGCGGAGACGACAGGGGCTGGAAACACCATATATTTT.

This clone was detected only a few times. V and J are TRBV5-4 and TRBJ2-5, with 8 bases matching TRBD1. The CDR3 contains 15 residues. Germline CDR1 and CDR2: SGHNT and YYREEE (reference sequence). The V segment lost 4 bases and the J segment 2 bases; nucleotides outside the gene matches: 7. The CDR3 sequence is CASSGNGQGQETQYF. CDR3 in DNA: TGTGCCAGCAGCGGAAACGGACAGGGTCAAGAGACCCAGTACTTC.

This clone came up many times. This chain connects TRBV14 to TRBJ1-2; D uncertain. Germline V gene sequence: CDR1 SGHDN, CDR2 FVKESK. The CDR3 is made up of 13 amino acids. Trimming removed 0 bases at V and 5 bases at J, with 7 bases between. The CDR3 loop is CASSQDAGYGYTF. CDR3 sequence (DNA): TGTGCCAGCAGCCAAGATGCCGGGTATGGCTACACCTTC.

This chain connects TRBV5-6 to TRBJ1-2; 8 bases agree with TRBD1. This CDR3 region has 15 residues. Trimming at V came to 1 base and at J to 8 bases, leaving 10 bases not matched to a gene. Germline CDR1 reads SGHDT; CDR2 reads YYEEEE. The CDR3 DNA follows: TGTGCCAGCAGCTTGCCAACGACAGGGGTTGGCGGCTACACCTTC. Translating it yields CASSLPTTGVGGYTF.

This chain connects TRBV5-1 to TRBJ2-2, with TRBD2 matching 7 bases. Germline trimming cut 4 bases from V and 0 bases from J; bases unmatched to any gene: 6. Germline loops: CDR1 SGHRS, CDR2 YFSETQ. The CDR3 loop spans 16 amino acids. Here the CDR3 reads CASSAVGLANTGELFF. In nucleotides, the CDR3 is TGCGCCAGCAGCGCGGTAGGACTAGCGAACACCGGGGAGCTGTTTTTT.

The CDR3 here is CASSVDSLVGYEQYF. In nucleotides, the CDR3 is TGTGCCAGCAGCGTAGACAGCCTGGTCGGCTACGAGCAGTACTTC. The chain recombines TRBV9 with TRBJ2-7; D is ambiguous. Deletions cut 0 bases from V and 3 bases from J, with 13 bases between. Germline assignment: CDR1 SGDLS and CDR2 YYNGEE. This CDR3 contains 15 residues. Variable domain in full (rest from reference TRBV9 and TRBJ2-7): DSGVTQTPKHLITATGQRVTLRCSPRSGDLSVYWYQQSLDQGLQFLIQYYNGEERAKGNILERFSAQQFPDLHSELNLSSLELGDSALYFCASSVDSLVGYEQYFGPGTRLTVT.

This clone has only a few counts. This rearrangement joins TRBV6-6 to TRBJ2-1; 9 nucleotides align to TRBD1. Germline V CDR1 and CDR2: MNHNY, SVGAGI (reference sequence). With 5 bases clipped from V and 12 bases from J, the junction kept 5 bases outside the gene matches. The CDR3 consists of 12 residues. CDR3 sequence reads: CASSETGGGQFF. The DNA for the CDR3 is TGTGCCAGCAGTGAGACAGGGGGAGGGCAGTTCTTC.

This clone showed up just a few times. This sequence joins TRBV18 and TRBJ2-5; D gene uncertain. CDR3 size: 18 residues. V lost 2 bases, J lost 3 bases, and 22 bases lay in between. The germline V gene encodes CDR1 KGHSH and CDR2 LQKENI. CDR3 DNA sequence: TGTGCCAGCTCACCAGGTCGGAGTTCCACCCCTAGGGAAGAGACCCAGTACTTC. This gives the protein CASSPGRSSTPREETQYF.

The chain links TRBV28 to TRBJ1-2, with TRBD1 identical over 7 bases. Germline V CDR1 and CDR2: MDHEN, SYDVKM. This CDR3 has 20 amino acids. V was clipped by 5 bases and J by 6 bases; unmatched bases: 27. CDR3 loop: CASSHTLRDRDRLRRNGYTF. CDR3 bases: TGTGCCAGCAGTCATACCCTCCGAGACAGGGATCGTTTGCGCCGTAATGGCTACACCTTC.

The gene calls are TRBV5-6 and TRBJ1-1; D is unclear. From germline, CDR1 is SGHDT and CDR2 YYEEEE. The CDR3 is 14 residues long. V was cut by 1 base and J by 5 bases, with 12 bases left in between. The CDR3 loop reads CASSLYGWGTEAFF. CDR3 DNA: TGTGCCAGCAGCTTGTACGGTTGGGGAACTGAAGCTTTCTTT.

This clone was picked up one time. The chain couples TRBV25-1 to TRBJ2-7; D is possibly TRBD2 (6 bases). Trimming removed 8 bases at V and 4 bases at J, with 15 bases between. Germline CDR1 reads MGHDK; CDR2 reads SYGVNS. The CDR3 consists of 13 residues. CDR3: CASSHPGLYEQYF. CDR3 DNA sequence: TGTGCCAGCTCCCACCCGGGACTTTACGAGCAGTACTTC.